The clone carrying this T cell receptor beta chain was picked up many times. No antigen is known for it. This record belongs to a study of beta chain features in type 1 diabetes. The study's findings and limits: Junctions at VDJ sites from type 1 diabetes patients had fewer insertions and more deletions. Since sequencing was performed on cDNA, cells with high TCR expression could be over-represented.

Expressed TCRB transcripts were sequenced, since all the RNA that had been isolated was reverse transcribed. Using immunoSEQ multiplex PCR, the repertoire was profiled, and TCRdb retains in-frame clones only, with some absent. The repertoire holds about 360,000 clones, with around 12% as singletons. The V gene's germline CDR1 is LGHNA and CDR2 YSLEER. The V end was cut by 0 bases, the J end by 1 base, with 3 bases between. The CDR3 totals 13 residues. This chain connects TRBV4-3 to TRBJ2-5; D remains unclear. The clonotype was recovered from a man between 18 and 35 years old in good health. The material sequenced was naive CD4+ T cells from blood. CDR3 in amino acids: CASSQDLQETQYF. The CDR3 coding sequence is TGCGCCAGCAGCCAAGATCTCCAAGAGACCCAGTACTTC.